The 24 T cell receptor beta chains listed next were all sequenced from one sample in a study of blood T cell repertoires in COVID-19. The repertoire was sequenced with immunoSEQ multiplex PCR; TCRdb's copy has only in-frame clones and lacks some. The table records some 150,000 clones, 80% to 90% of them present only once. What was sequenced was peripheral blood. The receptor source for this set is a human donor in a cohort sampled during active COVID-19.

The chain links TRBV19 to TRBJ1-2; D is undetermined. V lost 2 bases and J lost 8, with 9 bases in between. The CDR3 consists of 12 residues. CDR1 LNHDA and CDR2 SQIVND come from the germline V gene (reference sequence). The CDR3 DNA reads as TGTGCCAGTAGTATACCCCCAGGAGGCTACACCTTC. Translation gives CASSIPPGGYTF.

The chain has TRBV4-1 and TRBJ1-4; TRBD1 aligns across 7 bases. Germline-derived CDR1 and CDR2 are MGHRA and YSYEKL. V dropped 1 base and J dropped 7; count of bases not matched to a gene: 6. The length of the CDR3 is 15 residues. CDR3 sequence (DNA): TGCGCCAGCAGCCAAGGGAGCCGGGACAGTGAAAAACTGTTTTTT. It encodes CASSQGSRDSEKLFF.

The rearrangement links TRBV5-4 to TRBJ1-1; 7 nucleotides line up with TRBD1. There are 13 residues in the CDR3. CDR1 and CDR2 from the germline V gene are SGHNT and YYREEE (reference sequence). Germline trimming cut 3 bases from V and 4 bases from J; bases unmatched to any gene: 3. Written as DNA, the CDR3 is TGTGCCAGCAGCTATACAGGGGTCACTGAAGCTTTCTTT. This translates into CASSYTGVTEAFF.

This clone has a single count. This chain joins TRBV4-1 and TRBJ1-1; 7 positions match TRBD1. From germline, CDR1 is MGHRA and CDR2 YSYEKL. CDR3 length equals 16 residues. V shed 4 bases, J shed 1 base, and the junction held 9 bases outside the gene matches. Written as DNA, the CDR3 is TGCGCCAGCAGCCGAGCGACAGGGAATGCGAACACTGAAGCTTTCTTT. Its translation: CASSRATGNANTEAFF.

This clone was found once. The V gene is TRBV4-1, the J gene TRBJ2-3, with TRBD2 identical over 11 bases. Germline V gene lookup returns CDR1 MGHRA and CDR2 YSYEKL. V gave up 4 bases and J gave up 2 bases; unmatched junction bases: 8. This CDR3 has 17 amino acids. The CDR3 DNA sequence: TGCGCCAGCAGCCCGCACCTAGCGGGGGGACCCACAGATACGCAGTATTTT. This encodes CASSPHLAGGPTDTQYF.

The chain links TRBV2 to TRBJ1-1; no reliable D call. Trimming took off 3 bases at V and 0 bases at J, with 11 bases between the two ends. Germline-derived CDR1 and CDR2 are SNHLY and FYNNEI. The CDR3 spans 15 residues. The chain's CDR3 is CASSDAAVMNTEAFF. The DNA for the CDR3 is TGTGCCAGCAGTGACGCGGCCGTTATGAACACTGAAGCTTTCTTT. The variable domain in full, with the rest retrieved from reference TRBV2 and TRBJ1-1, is EPEVTQTPSHQVTQMGQEVILRCVPISNHLYFYWYRQILGQKVEFLVSFYNNEISEKSEIFDDQFSVERPDGSNFTLKIRSTKLEDSAMYFCASSDAAVMNTEAFFGQGTRLTVV.

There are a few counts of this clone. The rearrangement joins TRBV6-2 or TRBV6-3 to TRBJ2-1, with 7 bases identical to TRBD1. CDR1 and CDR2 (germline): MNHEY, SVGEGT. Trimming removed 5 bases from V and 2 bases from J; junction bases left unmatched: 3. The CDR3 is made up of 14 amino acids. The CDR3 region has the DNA TGTGCCAGCAGTCAGGGGGATACCTACAATGAGCAGTTCTTC. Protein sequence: CASSQGDTYNEQFF.

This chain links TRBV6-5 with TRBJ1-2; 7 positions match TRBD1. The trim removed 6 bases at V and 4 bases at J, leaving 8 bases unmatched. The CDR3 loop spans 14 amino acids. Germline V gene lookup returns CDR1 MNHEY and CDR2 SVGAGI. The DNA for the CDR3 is TGTGCCAGCAGAACACCGGGACAGATCTATGGCTACACCTTC. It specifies CASRTPGQIYGYTF.

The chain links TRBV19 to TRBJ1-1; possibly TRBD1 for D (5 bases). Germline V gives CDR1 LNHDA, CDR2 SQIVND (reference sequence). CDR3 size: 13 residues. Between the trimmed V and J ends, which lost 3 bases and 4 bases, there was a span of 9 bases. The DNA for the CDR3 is TGTGCCAGTAGTATGAGACAGCTCACTGAAGCTTTCTTT. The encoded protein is CASSMRQLTEAFF.

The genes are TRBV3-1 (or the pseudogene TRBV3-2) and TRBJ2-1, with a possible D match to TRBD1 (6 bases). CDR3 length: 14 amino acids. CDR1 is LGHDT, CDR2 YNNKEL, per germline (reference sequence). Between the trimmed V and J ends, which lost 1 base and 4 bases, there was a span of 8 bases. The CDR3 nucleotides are TGTGCCAGCAGCCAAGGGGGGACATACAATGAGCAGTTCTTC. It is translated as CASSQGGTYNEQFF.

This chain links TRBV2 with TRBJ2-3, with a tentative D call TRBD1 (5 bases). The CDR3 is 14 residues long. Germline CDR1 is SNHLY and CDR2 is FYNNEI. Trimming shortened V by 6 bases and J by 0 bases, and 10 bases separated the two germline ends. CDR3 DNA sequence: TGTGCCAGCAGCCGGACAACTAGCACAGATACGCAGTATTTT. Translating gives CASSRTTSTDTQYF.

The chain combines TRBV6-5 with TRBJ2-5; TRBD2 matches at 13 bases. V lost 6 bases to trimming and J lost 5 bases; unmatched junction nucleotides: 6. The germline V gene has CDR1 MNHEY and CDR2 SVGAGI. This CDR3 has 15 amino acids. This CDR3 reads CASSFGLAGVETQYF. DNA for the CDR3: TGTGCCAGCAGCTTCGGACTAGCGGGGGTTGAGACCCAGTACTTC.

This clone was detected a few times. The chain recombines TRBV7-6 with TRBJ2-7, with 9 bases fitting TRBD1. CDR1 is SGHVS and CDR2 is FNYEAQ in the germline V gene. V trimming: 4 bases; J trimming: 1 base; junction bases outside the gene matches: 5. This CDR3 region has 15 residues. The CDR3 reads CASSYPGQGSYEQYF. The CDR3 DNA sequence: TGTGCCAGCAGCTACCCGGGACAGGGTTCCTACGAGCAGTACTTC. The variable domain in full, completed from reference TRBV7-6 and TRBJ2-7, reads GAGVSQSPRYKVTKRGQDVALRCDPISGHVSLYWYRQALGQGPEFLTYFNYEAQQDKSGLPNDRFSAERPEGSISTLTIQRTEQRDSAMYRCASSYPGQGSYEQYFGPGTRLTVT.

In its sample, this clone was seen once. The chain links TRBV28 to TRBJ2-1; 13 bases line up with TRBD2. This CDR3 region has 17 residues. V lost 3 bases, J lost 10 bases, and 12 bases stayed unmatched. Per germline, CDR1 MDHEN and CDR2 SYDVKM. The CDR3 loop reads CASSFLPGTSGEAEQFF. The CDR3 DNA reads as TGTGCCAGCAGTTTTCTACCGGGGACTAGCGGGGAAGCGGAGCAGTTCTTC.

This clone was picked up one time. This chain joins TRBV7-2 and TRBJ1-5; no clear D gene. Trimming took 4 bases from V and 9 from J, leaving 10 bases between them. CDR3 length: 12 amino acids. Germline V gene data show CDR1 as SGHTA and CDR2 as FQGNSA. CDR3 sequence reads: CASSSLRGPQHF. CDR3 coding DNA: TGTGCCAGCAGCTCCCTCCGCGGGCCCCAGCATTTT.

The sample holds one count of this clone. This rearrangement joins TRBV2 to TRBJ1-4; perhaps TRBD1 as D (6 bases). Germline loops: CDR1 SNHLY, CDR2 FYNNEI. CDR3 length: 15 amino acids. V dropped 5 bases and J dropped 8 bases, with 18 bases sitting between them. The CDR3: CASSLQGANSEKLFF. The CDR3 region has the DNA TGTGCCAGCAGTCTACAGGGCGCCAACTCAGAAAAACTGTTTTTT.

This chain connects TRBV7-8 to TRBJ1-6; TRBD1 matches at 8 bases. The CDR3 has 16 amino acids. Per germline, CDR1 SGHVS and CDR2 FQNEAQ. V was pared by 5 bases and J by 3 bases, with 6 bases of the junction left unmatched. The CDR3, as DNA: TGTGCCAGCAGCGTCCAGGGGGCCGGCTATAATTCACCCCTCCACTTT. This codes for CASSVQGAGYNSPLHF.

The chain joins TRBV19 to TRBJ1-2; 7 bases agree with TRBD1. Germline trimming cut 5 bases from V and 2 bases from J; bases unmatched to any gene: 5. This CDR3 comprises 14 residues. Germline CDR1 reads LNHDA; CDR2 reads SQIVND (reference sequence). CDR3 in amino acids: CASSRPGGNYGYTF. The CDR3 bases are TGTGCCAGTAGTCGGCCAGGGGGAAACTATGGCTACACCTTC.

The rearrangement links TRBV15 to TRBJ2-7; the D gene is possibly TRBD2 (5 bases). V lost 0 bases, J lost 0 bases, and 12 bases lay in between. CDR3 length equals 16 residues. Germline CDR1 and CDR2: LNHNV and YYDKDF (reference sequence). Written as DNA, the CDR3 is TGTGCCACCAGCAGAGAGAGGGCGGTCCCCTCCTACGAGCAGTACTTC. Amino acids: CATSRERAVPSYEQYF. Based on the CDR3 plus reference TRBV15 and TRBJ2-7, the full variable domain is DAMVIQNPRYQVTQFGKPVTLSCSQTLNHNVMYWYQQKSSQAPKLLFHYYDKDFNNEADTPDNFQSRRPNTSFCFLDIRSPGLGDTAMYLCATSRERAVPSYEQYFGPGTRLTVT.

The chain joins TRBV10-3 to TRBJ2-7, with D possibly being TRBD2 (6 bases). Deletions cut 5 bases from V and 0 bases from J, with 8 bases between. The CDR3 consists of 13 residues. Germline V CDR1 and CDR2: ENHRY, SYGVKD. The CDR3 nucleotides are TGTGCCATCAGTAGGCGGGGCTCCTACGAGCAGTACTTC. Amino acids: CAISRRGSYEQYF.

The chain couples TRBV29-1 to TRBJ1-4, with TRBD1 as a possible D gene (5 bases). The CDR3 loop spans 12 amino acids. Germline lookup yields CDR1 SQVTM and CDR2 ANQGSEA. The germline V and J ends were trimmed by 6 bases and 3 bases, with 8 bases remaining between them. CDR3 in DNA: TGCAGCGTCACGGGGGCTAATGAAAAACTGTTTTTT. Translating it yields CSVTGANEKLFF.

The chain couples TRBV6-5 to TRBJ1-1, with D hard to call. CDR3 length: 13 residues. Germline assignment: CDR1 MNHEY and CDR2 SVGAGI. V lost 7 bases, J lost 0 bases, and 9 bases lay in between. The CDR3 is CASTVTLNTEAFF. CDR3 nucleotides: TGTGCCAGCACGGTAACCTTGAACACTGAAGCTTTCTTT.

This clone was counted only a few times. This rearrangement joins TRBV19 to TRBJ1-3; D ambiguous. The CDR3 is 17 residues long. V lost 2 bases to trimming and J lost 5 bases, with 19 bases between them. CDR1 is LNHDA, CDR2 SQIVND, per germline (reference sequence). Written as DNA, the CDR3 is TGTGCCAGTAGTATAAGCGAGGTCTCAAAAAAACGAAACACCATATATTTT. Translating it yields CASSISEVSKKRNTIYF.

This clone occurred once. The chain's CDR3 is CASSLDPGADTQYF. The CDR3, as DNA: TGTGCCAGCAGCTTGGACCCAGGGGCAGATACGCAGTATTTT. V is TRBV5-5 and J is TRBJ2-3, with D possibly TRBD1 on 6 matching bases. The CDR3 loop spans 14 amino acids. The V end lost 0 bases, the J end lost 4 bases, and 9 bases lay between the germline ends. Germline-derived CDR1 and CDR2 are SGHKS and YYEKEE (reference sequence).